These 20 T cell receptor beta chains were all obtained from the same sample, sequenced in a study of regulatory T cells in long-lasting Graves disease. Time point indicated: newly diagnosed GD, antithyroid drugs for less than 3 months. With RNA extracted from PBMCs as input, the TCR library was made. Through Arm-PCR of CDR3 regions and iRepertoire HTBI primers, TCR beta libraries were built. TCRdb fed the multiplex PCR reads into MiXCR, producing one record per CDR3 protein. In the table there are hundreds of thousands of distinct CDR3 sequences, approximately 12% of which are singletons. The data also belong to a second study, concerning T cells in Graves' hyperthyroidism and ophthalmopathy.

Material: peripheral blood mononuclear cells (PBMCs), obtained at new diagnosis, from a patient treated with antithyroid drugs. The receptors were sampled from a man aged 30 to 39 with Graves disease.

The V call is TRBV27, the J call TRBJ2-7; possible D gene TRBD1, 8 bases. Trimming removed 7 bases from V and 4 bases from J, with 17 bases in between. The CDR3 covers 14 residues. Germline V lookup: CDR1 MNHEY, CDR2 SMNVEV (reference sequence). The CDR3 region is CASMGGTGVYEQYF. In nucleotides, the CDR3 is TGTGCCAGCATGGGGGGGACAGGAGTGTACGAGCAGTACTTC.

This clonotype was counted ten times or more. The V and J genes are TRBV6-1 and TRBJ2-7, with 12 bases matching TRBD2. The CDR3 has 11 residues. Germline CDR1 reads MNHNS; CDR2 reads SASEGT. CDR3 coding DNA: TGTGCCTTCTCAGGACTAGCGGGATGTCGGGTC. Its translation: CAFSGLAGCRV.

This clonotype was observed many times. This sequence joins TRBV15 and TRBJ2-7; 8 bases line up with TRBD1. Germline V gene sequence: CDR1 LNHNV, CDR2 YYDKDF (reference sequence). J lost 5 bases, V lost 1 base, and 7 bases had no gene match. This CDR3 has 15 residues. As DNA, the CDR3 is TGTGCCACCAGCAGAGGAGGGGACAGGTTCCACGAGCAGTACTTC. Its translation is CATSRGGDRFHEQYF.

This clonotype was counted only a few times. The chain recombines TRBV27 with TRBJ2-1, with TRBD1 matching 7 bases. There are 15 residues in the CDR3. Germline CDR1 MNHEY, CDR2 SMNVEV (reference sequence). The junction had 9 bases not matched to a gene; V was cut back by 4 bases and J by 6 bases. CDR3 DNA: TGTGCCAGCAGTTCCGGGTCACAGGGGCTCAATGAGCAGTTCTTC. This encodes CASSSGSQGLNEQFF.

This clonotype was counted ten times or more. The J gene is TRBJ2-7, the V gene TRBV27; TRBD2 matches 8 bases. J was trimmed by 2 bases and V by 3 bases; bases with no gene match: 12. Germline CDR1 MNHEY, CDR2 SMNVEV (reference sequence). The CDR3 length is 17 residues. The CDR3 coding sequence is TGTGCCAGCAGTTTGAAGAGCGGGAGTTCGCGAGCCTACGAGCAGTACTTC. It yields the protein CASSLKSGSSRAYEQYF.

This clonotype was counted ten times or more. The J gene is TRBJ2-1, the V gene TRBV7-9; D could derive from TRBD1 or TRBD2 (5 bases each). There are 13 residues in the CDR3. The V end was cut by 5 bases, the J end by 6 bases, with 11 bases between. Looked up from germline, CDR1 is SEHNR and CDR2 is FQNEAQ (reference sequence). The CDR3 DNA is TGTGCCAGCAGCGTCTCCGGGGCCAATGAGCAGTTCTTC. Translated: CASSVSGANEQFF.

This chain joins TRBV18 and TRBJ2-1, with D possibly called TRBD1 or TRBD2 (5 bases each). This CDR3 has 13 amino acids. Deletions cut 6 bases from V and 8 bases from J, with 14 bases between. Germline CDR1 and CDR2: KGHSH and LQKENI. This chain's CDR3 is CASSPGRDHEQFF. The CDR3 nucleotides read TGTGCCAGCTCGCCTGGCAGGGACCATGAGCAGTTCTTC. The full variable domain, completed using reference TRBV18 and TRBJ2-1, is NAGVMQNPRHLVRRRGQEARLRCSPMKGHSHVYWYRQLPEEGLKFMVYLQKENIIDESGMPKERFSAEFPKEGPSILRIQQVVRGDSAAYFCASSPGRDHEQFFGPGTRLTVL.

This clonotype was picked up many times. This chain joins TRBV11-2 and TRBJ2-7; weak D call: TRBD2 (6 bases). The germline CDR1 and CDR2 sequences are SGHAT and FQNNGV. With 4 bases removed from V and 7 bases from J, the gap between germline ends came to 17 bases. This CDR3 comprises 14 residues. The CDR3 here is CASSSLVTAGEQYF. CDR3 DNA sequence: TGTGCCAGCAGCTCACTTGTGACGGCGGGGGAGCAGTACTTC.

This clonotype occurred many times. This sequence joins TRBV29-1 and TRBJ1-1; D is undetermined. Trimming shortened V by 4 bases and J by 1 base, and 7 bases separated the two germline ends. Germline V gives CDR1 SQVTM, CDR2 ANQGSEA. The CDR3 spans 12 residues. CDR3 DNA sequence: TGCAGCGTTGGGTGGAGGAACACTGAAGCTTTCTTT. It translates to CSVGWRNTEAFF.

In this sample, this clonotype turned up many times. V is TRBV20-1 and J is TRBJ2-7; D tentatively fits TRBD1 or TRBD2 (7 bases each). This CDR3 contains 14 residues. Germline values: CDR1 DFQATT, CDR2 SNEGSKA (reference sequence). Trimming removed 6 bases at V and 2 bases at J, with 17 bases between. CDR3: CSASDREGPYEQYF. CDR3 sequence (DNA): TGCAGTGCAAGCGACAGGGAGGGTCCCTACGAGCAGTACTTC.

The CDR3 coding sequence is TGTGCCAGCAGCGATGACAGATATAGCAATCAGCCCCAGCATTTT. Protein product: CASSDDRYSNQPQHF. The chain combines TRBV5-6 with TRBJ1-5; possible D gene TRBD1, 5 bases. The CDR3 is made up of 15 amino acids. Per germline, CDR1 SGHDT and CDR2 YYEEEE. Trimming took 4 bases from V and 0 from J, leaving 11 bases between them.

This clonotype was counted ten times or more. V usage is TRBV5-1 and J usage is TRBJ2-3; 14 nucleotides line up with TRBD2. This CDR3 has 16 amino acids. CDR1 SGHRS and CDR2 YFSETQ come from the germline V gene. Germline trimming cut 4 bases from V and 5 bases from J; bases unmatched to any gene: 6. The CDR3 is CASSPGTSGSRDTQYF. For the CDR3, the DNA is TGCGCCAGCAGCCCCGGGACTAGCGGGAGTAGAGATACGCAGTATTTT.

The rearrangement joins TRBV9 to TRBJ2-1, with TRBD2 matching over 10 bases. The CDR3 extends over 15 amino acids. J gave up 6 bases and V 0 bases, and 3 bases lay outside the gene matches. Germline V gives CDR1 SGDLS, CDR2 YYNGEE. The CDR3 region has the DNA TGTGCCAGCAGCGTAGAACTAGCGGGGACCAATGAGCAGTTCTTC. Its translation is CASSVELAGTNEQFF.

The chain is built from TRBV3-1 and TRBJ2-1; 8 bases align to TRBD2. Germline V CDR1 and CDR2: LGHDT, YNNKEL (reference sequence). V lost 0 bases to trimming and J lost 6 bases; unmatched junction nucleotides: 4. The CDR3 is 15 amino acids. The CDR3 nucleotides read TGTGCCAGCAGCCAAGACAGGAGCGGGGGCAATGAGCAGTTCTTC. It translates to CASSQDRSGGNEQFF.

This chain links TRBV19 with TRBJ2-7; tentatively, D is TRBD2 (5 bases). Germline V lookup: CDR1 LNHDA, CDR2 SQIVND (reference sequence). This CDR3 comprises 13 residues. V was trimmed by 6 bases and J by 0 bases, leaving 9 bases between them. CDR3 residues: CASRQGGSYEQYF. The CDR3 DNA is TGTGCCAGTAGACAAGGAGGCTCCTACGAGCAGTACTTC.

This clonotype appeared many times. This rearrangement joins TRBV12-3 or TRBV12-4 to TRBJ2-2, with D perhaps matching TRBD2 (7 bases). V lost 8 bases and J 5 bases, leaving 21 bases between the germline ends. The CDR3 is 16 residues long. The CDR3: CASPKGRGAETGELFF. The CDR3 DNA is TGTGCCAGCCCTAAGGGTCGGGGGGCGGAAACCGGGGAGCTGTTTTTT.

This clonotype was observed a handful of times. Sequence at one end of the junction differs from germline and may be a read error. The V and J genes are TRBV7-7 and TRBJ2-1; 9 nucleotides match TRBD1. This CDR3 has 20 residues. Germline V gene sequence: CDR1 SSHAT, CDR2 FNYEAQ (reference sequence). In DNA form, the CDR3 reads TGTGCTAGCAGCTCAGAATTCCGGGACAGGGTTTTCGAGGTTTACAATGAGCAGTTCTTC. This gives the protein CASSSEFRDRVFEVYNEQFF. The full variable domain, with the rest looked up from reference TRBV7-7 and TRBJ2-1, is GAGVSQSPRYKVTKRGQDVTLRCDPISSHATLYWYQQALGQGPEFLTYFNYEAQPDKSGLPSDRFSAERPEGSISTLTIQRTEQRDSAMYRCASSSEFRDRVFEVYNEQFFGPGTRLTVL.

To note about this clonotype: A read error is likely here: a far larger clone is one base away. V and J are TRBV20-1 and TRBJ2-4, with 7 nucleotides matching TRBD2. CDR1 is DFQATT and CDR2 is SNEGSKA in the germline V gene (reference sequence). CDR3 length: 17 amino acids. The CDR3 loop is CSVEWLAARSSYNEQYF. CDR3 bases: TGCAGCGTTGAGTGGCTAGCGGCCCGGAGCTCCTACAATGAGCAGTACTTC.

The chain recombines TRBV5-6 with TRBJ2-7, with D tentatively TRBD2 (7 bases). With 3 bases removed from V and 7 bases from J, the gap between germline ends came to 23 bases. This CDR3 is 16 amino acids long. Germline CDR1 and CDR2: SGHDT and YYEEEE. The CDR3 DNA is TGTGCCAGCAGCTCGGGGGGCGTTAGCGGCCCCTGGGAGCAGTACTTC. Translated: CASSSGGVSGPWEQYF.

This clonotype was detected many times. The chain recombines TRBV12-3 or TRBV12-4 with TRBJ1-2; no clear D gene. Deletions cut 6 bases from V and 7 bases from J, with 12 bases between. This CDR3 is built from 12 residues. CDR3 bases: TGTGCCAGCAGCCGCAACCAAGGTGGCTACACCTTC. This encodes CASSRNQGGYTF.